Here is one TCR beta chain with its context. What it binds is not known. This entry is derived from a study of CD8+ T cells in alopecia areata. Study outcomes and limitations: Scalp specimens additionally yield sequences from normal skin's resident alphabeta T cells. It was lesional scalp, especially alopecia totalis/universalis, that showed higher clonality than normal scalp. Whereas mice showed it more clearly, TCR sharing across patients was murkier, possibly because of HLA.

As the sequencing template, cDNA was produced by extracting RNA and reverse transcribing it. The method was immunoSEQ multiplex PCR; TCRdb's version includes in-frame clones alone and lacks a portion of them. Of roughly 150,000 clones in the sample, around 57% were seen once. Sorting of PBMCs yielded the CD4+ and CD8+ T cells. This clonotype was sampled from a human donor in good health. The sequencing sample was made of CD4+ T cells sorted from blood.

CDR3 in amino acids: CASSPGHGTEAFF. In DNA form, the CDR3 reads TGTGCCAGCTCACCGGGACATGGCACTGAAGCTTTCTTT. This chain uses TRBV18 with TRBJ1-1; D might be TRBD1 (6 bases). The length of the CDR3 is 13 residues. Germline V gene lookup returns CDR1 KGHSH and CDR2 LQKENI. Trimming stripped 3 bases from V and 4 bases from J, with 9 bases between.